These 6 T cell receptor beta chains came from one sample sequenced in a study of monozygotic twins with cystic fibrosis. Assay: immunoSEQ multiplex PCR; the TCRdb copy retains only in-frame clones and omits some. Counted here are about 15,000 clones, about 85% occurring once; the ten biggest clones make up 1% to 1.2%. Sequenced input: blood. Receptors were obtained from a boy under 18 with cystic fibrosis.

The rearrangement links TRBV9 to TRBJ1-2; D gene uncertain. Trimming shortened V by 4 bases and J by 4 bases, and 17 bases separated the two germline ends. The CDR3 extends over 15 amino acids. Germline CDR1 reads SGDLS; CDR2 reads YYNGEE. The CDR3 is CASSPRPAVGYGYTF. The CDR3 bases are TGTGCCAGCAGCCCCCGGCCAGCGGTTGGCTATGGCTACACCTTC.

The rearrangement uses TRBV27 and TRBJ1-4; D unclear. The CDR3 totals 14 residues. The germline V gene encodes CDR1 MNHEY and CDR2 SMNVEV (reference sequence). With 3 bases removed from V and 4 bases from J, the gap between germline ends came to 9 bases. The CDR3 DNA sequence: TGTGCCAGCAGTTTTCTCGGGGATAATGAAAAACTGTTTTTT. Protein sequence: CASSFLGDNEKLFF.

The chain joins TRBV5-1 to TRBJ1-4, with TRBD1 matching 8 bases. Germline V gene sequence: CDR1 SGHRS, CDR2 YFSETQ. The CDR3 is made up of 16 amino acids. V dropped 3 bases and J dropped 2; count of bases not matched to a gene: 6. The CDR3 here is CASSSDRVSTNEKLFF. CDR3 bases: TGCGCCAGCAGCTCGGACAGGGTTTCGACTAATGAAAAACTGTTTTTT. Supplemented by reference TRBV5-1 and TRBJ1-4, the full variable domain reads KAGVTQTPRYLIKTRGQQVTLSCSPISGHRSVSWYQQTPGQGLQFLFEYFSETQRNKGNFPGRFSGRQFSNSRSEMNVSTLELGDSALYLCASSSDRVSTNEKLFFGSGTQLSVL.

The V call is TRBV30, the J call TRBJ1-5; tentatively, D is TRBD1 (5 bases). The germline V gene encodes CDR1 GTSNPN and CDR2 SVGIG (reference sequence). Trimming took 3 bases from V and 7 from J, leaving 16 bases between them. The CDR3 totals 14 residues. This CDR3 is CAWRGSIGEQPQHF. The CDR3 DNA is TGTGCCTGGAGGGGATCTATAGGGGAGCAGCCCCAGCATTTT.

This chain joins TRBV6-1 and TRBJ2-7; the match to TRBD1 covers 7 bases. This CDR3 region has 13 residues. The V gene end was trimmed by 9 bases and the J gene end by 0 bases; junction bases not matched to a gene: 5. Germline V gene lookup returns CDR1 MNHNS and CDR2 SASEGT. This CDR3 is CASTTGVSYEQYF. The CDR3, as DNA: TGTGCCAGTACTACAGGGGTCTCCTACGAGCAGTACTTC.

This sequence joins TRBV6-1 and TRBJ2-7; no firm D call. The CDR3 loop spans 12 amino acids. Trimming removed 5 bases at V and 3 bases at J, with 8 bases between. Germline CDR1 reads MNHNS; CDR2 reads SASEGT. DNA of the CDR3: TGTGCCAGCAGTTGGATGATCTACGAGCAGTACTTC. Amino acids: CASSWMIYEQYF.